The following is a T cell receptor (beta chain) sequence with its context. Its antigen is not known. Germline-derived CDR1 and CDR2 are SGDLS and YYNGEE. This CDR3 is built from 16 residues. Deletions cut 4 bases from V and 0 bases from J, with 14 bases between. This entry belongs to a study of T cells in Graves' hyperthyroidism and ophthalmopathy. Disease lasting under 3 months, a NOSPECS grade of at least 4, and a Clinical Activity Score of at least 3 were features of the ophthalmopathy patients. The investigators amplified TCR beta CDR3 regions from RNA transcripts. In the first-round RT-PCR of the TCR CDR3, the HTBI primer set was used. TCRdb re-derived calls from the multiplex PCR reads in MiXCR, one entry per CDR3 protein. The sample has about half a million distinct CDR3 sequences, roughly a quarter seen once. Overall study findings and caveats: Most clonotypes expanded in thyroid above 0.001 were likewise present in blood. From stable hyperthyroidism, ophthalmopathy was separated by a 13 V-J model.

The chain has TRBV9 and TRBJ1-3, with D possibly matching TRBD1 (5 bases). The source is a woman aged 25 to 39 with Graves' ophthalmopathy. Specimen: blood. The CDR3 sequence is CASSPRLRDSGNTIYF. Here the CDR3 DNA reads TGTGCCAGCAGCCCTAGACTCAGGGACTCTGGAAACACCATATATTTT.